Sequencing of this T cell receptor (beta chain) was carried out in a study of T cell responses to AZD1222 COVID-19 vaccine. Germline-derived CDR1 and CDR2 are SGHTA and FQGNSA. Trimming took 5 bases from V and 4 from J, leaving 14 bases between them. CDR3 size: 14 residues. Concerning this clone: Its cognate antigen is unknown.

Sequenced by immunoSEQ multiplex PCR; TCRdb stores in-frame clones only, minus some. Of some 200,000 clones in the sample, just over 90% were seen once. Study-wide results and caveats: Of spike-specific TCRs, nearly half reportedly target regions left unmutated in variants.

The specimen was peripheral blood, collected 28 days after the second AZD1222 dose. This sequence joins TRBV7-2 and TRBJ2-5; possibly TRBD1 or TRBD2 for D (5 bases each). The TCR comes from an adult who received the AZD1222 COVID-19 vaccine. Here the CDR3 reads CASSATGAGETQYF. The CDR3 DNA is TGTGCCAGCAGCGCGACCGGGGCGGGAGAGACCCAGTACTTC.